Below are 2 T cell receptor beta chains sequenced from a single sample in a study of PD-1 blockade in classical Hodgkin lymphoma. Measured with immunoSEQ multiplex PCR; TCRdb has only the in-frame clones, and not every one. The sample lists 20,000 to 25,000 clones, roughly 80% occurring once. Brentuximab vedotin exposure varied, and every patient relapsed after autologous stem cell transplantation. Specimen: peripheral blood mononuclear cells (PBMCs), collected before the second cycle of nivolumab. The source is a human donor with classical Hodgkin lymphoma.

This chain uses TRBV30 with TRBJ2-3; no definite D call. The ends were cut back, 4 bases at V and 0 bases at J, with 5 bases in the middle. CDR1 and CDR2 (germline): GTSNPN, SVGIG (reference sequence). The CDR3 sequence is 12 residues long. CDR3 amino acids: CAWTVSTDTQYF. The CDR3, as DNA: TGTGCCTGGACGGTTAGCACAGATACGCAGTATTTT. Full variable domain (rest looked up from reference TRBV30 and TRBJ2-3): SQTIHQWPATLVQPVGSPLSLECTVEGTSNPNLYWYRQAAGRGLQLLFYSVGIGQISSEVPQNLSASRPQDRQFILSSKKLLLSDSGFYLCAWTVSTDTQYFGPGTRLTVL.

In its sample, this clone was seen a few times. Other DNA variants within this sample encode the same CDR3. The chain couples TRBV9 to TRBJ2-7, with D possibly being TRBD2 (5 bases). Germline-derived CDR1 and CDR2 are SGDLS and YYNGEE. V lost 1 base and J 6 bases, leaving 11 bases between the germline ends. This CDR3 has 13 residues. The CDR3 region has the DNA TGTGCCAGCAGCGTAAGGCTAGCCGGCGAGCAGTACTTC. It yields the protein CASSVRLAGEQYF. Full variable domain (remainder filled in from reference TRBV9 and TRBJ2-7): DSGVTQTPKHLITATGQRVTLRCSPRSGDLSVYWYQQSLDQGLQFLIQYYNGEERAKGNILERFSAQQFPDLHSELNLSSLELGDSALYFCASSVRLAGEQYFGPGTRLTVT.